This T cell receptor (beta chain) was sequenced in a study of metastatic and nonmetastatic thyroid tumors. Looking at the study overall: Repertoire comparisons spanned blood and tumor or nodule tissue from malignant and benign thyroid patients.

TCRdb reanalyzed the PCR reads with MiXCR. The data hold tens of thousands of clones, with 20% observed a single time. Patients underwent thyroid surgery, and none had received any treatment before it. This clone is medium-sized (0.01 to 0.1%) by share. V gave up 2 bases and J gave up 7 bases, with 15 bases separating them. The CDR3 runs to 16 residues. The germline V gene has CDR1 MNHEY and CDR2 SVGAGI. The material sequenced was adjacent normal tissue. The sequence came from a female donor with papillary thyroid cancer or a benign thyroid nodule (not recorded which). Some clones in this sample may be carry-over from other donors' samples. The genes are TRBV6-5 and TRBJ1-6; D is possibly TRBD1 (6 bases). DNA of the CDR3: TGTGCCAGCAGTTACCGGGGGGCTCCCGGCAATTCACCCCTCCACTTT. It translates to CASSYRGAPGNSPLHF.